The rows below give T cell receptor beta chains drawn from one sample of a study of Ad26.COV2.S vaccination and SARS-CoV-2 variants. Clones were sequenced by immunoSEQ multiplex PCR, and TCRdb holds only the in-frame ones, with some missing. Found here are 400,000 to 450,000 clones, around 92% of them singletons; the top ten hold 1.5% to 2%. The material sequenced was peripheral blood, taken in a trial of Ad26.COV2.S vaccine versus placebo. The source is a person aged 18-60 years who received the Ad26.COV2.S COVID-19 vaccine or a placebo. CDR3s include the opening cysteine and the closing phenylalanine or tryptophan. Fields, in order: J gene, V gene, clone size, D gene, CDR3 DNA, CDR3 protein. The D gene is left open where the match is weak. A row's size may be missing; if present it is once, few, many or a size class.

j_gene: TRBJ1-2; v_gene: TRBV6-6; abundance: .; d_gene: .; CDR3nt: TGTGCCAGTATTAAAGACTATGGCTACACCTTC; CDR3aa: CASIKDYGYTF
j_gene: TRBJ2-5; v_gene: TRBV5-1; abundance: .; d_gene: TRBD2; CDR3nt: TGCGCCAGCAGCCCCCTCATGGGCGGGGGGTTAGAGACCCAGTACTTC; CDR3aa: CASSPLMGGGLETQYF
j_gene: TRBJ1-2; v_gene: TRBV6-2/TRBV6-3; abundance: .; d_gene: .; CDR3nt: TGTGCCAGCAGCCCTTCCCCCTATGGCTACACCTTC; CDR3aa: CASSPSPYGYTF
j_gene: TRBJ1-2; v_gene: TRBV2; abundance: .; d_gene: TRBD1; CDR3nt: TGTGCCAGCAGTGCGGGACAGGGTATGTCGCACGGCTACACCTTC; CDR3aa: CASSAGQGMSHGYTF
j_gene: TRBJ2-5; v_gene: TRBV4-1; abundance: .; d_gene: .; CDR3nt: TGCGCCAGCAGCCAAGGCAGGGGCGGAGAGACCCAGTACTTC; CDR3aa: CASSQGRGGETQYF
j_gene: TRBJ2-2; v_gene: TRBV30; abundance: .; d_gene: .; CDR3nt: TGTGCCCGAAGAAACACCGGGGAGCTGTTTTTT; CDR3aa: CARRNTGELFF
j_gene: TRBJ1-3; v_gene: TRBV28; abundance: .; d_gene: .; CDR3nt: TGTGCCAGCAGTTTTAGGGCCGGAAACACCATATATTTT; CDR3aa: CASSFRAGNTIYF
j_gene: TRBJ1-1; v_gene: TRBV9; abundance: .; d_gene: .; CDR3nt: TGTGCCAGCAGCCCGGGATCCTCGACTGAAGCTTTCTTT; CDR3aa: CASSPGSSTEAFF
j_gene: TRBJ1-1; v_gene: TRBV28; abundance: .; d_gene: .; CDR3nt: TGTGCCAGCAGTGATACAGCAAACAGCGTTCTTGAAGCTTTCTTT; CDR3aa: CASSDTANSVLEAFF
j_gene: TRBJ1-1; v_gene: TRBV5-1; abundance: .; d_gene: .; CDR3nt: TGCGCCAGCAGCCATGGATTGACAGGCATGAACACTGAAGCTTTCTTT; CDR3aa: CASSHGLTGMNTEAFF
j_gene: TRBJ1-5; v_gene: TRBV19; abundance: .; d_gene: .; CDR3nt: TGTGCCAGCCATACACAGGGTTCAATCGGTCCCCAGCATTTT; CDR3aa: CASHTQGSIGPQHF
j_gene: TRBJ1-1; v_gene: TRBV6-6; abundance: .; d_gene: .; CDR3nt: TGTGCCAGCAGTTTGGGCGCGCTAGGAAGGGAAGCTTTCTTT; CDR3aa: CASSLGALGREAFF
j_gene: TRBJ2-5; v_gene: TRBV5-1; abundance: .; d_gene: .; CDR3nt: TGCGCCAGCAGCCCCGGGGAGACCCTAGAGACCCAGTACTTC; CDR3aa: CASSPGETLETQYF
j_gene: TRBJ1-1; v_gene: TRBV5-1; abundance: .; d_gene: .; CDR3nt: TGCGCCAGCAGCCGCGGGGTCATGAACACTGAAGCTTTCTTT; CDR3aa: CASSRGVMNTEAFF
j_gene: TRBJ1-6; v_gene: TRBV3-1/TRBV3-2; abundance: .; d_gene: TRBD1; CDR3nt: TGTGCCAGCAGCCAAGGGACACAGGGGGGTAATTCACCCCTCCACTTT; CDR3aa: CASSQGTQGGNSPLHF
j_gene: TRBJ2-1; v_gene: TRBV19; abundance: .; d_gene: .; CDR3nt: TGTGCCAGTAGTATAGCCAGCAATGAGCAGTTCTTC; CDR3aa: CASSIASNEQFF
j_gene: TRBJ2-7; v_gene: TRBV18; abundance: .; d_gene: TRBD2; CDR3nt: TGTGCCAGCTCAGAGGGACTAGGACCCTACGAGCAGTACTTC; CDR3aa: CASSEGLGPYEQYF
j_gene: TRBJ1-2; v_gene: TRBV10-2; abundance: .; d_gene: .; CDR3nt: TGCGCCAGCAGTGCCGACCTCAACCCCTATGGCTACACCTTC; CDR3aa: CASSADLNPYGYTF
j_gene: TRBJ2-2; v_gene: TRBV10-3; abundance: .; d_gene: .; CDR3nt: TGTGCCATCAGCCCCGGGACACGGACCGGGGAGCTGTTTTTT; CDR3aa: CAISPGTRTGELFF
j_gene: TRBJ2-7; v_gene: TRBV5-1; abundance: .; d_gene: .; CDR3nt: TGCGCCAGCAGCCTGAAAGCAAAAAGCAGGGATCTGGACGAGCAGTACTTC; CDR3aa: CASSLKAKSRDLDEQYF
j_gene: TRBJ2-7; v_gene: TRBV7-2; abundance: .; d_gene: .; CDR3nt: TGTGCCAGCAGCTTAGGTGTGTACGAGCAGTACTTC; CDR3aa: CASSLGVYEQYF
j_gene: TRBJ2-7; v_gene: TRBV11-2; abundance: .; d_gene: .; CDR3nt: TGTGCCAGCAGCTTCGGGGGCGAGCAGTACTTC; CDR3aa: CASSFGGEQYF
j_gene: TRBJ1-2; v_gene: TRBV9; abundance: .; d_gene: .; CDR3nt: TGTGCCAGCAGCGCGACACCGAACTATGGCTACACCTTC; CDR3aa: CASSATPNYGYTF
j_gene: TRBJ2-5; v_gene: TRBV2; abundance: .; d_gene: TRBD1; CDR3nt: TGTGCCAGCAGTGACACAGGGGTCCAAGAGACCCAGTACTTC; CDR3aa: CASSDTGVQETQYF
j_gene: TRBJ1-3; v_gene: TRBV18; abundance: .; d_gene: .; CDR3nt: TGTGCCAGCTCACAGGGACACGGAAACACCATATATTTT; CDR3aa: CASSQGHGNTIYF
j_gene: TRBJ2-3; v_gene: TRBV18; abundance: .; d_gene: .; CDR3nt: TGTGCCAGCTTTACCCCACGAGTGGCAGATACGCAGTATTTT; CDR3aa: CASFTPRVADTQYF
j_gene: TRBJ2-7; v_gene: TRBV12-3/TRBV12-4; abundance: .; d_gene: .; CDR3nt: TGTGCCAGCAGTGACAGTTCCTACGAGCAGTACTTC; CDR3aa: CASSDSSYEQYF
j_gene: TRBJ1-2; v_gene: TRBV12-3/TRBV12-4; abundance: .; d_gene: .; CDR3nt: TGTGCCAGCAGTACCAATTGGAGGTATGGCTACACCTTC; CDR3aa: CASSTNWRYGYTF
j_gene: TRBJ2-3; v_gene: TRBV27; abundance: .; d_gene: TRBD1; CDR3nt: TGTGCCAGCAGTTTGACAGGGCCCTATAGCACAGATACGCAGTATTTT; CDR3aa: CASSLTGPYSTDTQYF
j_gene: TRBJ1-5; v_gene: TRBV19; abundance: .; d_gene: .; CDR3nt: TGTGCCAGTAGTCCCGTTAGAGGTCGCAATCAGCCCCAGCATTTT; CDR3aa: CASSPVRGRNQPQHF
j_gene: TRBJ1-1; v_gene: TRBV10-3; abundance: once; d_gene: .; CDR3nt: TGTGCCATAAGAGAGAAACAGGGATTAGGCACTGAAGCTTTCTTT; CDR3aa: CAIREKQGLGTEAFF
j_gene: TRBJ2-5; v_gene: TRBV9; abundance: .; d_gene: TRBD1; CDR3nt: TGTGCCAGCAGCGTAGCTACGGACAGGGGCACCGAGACCCAGTACTTC; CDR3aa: CASSVATDRGTETQYF
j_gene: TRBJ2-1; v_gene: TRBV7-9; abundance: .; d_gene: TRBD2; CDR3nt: TGTGCCAGCATCAAAGGGACTAGCGACTCCAATGAGCAGTTCTTC; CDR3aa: CASIKGTSDSNEQFF
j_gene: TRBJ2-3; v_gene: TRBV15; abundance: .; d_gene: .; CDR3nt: TGTGCCACCAGCAGAGATGCGGCGGGCCCGACGGATACGCAGTATTTT; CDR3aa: CATSRDAAGPTDTQYF
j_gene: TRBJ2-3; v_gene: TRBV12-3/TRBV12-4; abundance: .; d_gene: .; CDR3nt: TGTGCCAGCAGTTTAGAGGAGGACGACGCGCAGTATTTT; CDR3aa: CASSLEEDDAQYF
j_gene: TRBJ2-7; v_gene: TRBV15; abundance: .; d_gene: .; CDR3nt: TGTGCCACCAGCAGTTCGATGTACGAGCAGTACTTC; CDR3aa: CATSSSMYEQYF
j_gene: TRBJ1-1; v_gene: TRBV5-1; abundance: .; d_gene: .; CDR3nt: TGCGCCAGCAATTTCGGCGGAGGACGAGAGAACACTGAAGCTTTCTTT; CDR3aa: CASNFGGGRENTEAFF
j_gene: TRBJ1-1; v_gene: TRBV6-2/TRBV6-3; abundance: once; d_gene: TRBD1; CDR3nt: TGTGCCAGCAGTTATCAGGGACAGGCCGTGAACACTGAAGCTTTCTTT; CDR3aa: CASSYQGQAVNTEAFF
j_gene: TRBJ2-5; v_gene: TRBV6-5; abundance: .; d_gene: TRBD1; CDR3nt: TGTGCCAGCAGAACCGACAGGGGAGGGACCCAGTACTTC; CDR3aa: CASRTDRGGTQYF
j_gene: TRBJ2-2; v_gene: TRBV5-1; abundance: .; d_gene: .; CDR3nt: TGCGCCAGCAGCCCGGAGGGCACCGGGGAGCTGTTTTTT; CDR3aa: CASSPEGTGELFF
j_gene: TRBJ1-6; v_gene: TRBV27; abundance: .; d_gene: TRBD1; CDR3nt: TGTGCCAGCAGTTTACGGGGGACAGGAGATAATTCACCCCTCCACTTT; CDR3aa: CASSLRGTGDNSPLHF
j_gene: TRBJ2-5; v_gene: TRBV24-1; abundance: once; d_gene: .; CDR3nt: TGTGCCACCAGTGATGCCGCGGGGTCAGAGACCCAGTACTTC; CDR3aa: CATSDAAGSETQYF
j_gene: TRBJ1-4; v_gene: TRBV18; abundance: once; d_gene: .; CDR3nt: TGTGCCAGCTCACTTTCGCGGGGGTCAACTAATGAAAAACTGTTTTTT; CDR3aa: CASSLSRGSTNEKLFF
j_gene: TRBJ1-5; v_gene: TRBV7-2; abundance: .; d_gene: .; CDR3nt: TGTGCCAGCAGTTCCCGGGGGTTTCAGCCCCAGCATTTT; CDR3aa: CASSSRGFQPQHF
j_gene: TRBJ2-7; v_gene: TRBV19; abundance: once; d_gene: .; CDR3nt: TGTGCCAGTAGCATACTCCCCGCGGGAAACTACGAGCAGTACTTC; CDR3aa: CASSILPAGNYEQYF
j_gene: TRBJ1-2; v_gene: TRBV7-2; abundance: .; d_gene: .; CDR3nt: TGTGCCAGCATCCAAGAGGTGGGGGCGGACTATGGCTACACCTTC; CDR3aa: CASIQEVGADYGYTF
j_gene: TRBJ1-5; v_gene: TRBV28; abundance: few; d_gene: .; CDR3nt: TGTGCCAGCAGTTTGCGGGGTGCCAATCAGCCCCAGCATTTT; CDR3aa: CASSLRGANQPQHF
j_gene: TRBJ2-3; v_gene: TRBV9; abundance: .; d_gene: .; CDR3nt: TGTGCCAGCAGTCCCGGGAGCACAGATACGCAGTATTTT; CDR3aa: CASSPGSTDTQYF
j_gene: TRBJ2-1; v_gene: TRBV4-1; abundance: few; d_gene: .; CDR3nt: TGCGCCAGCAGCCAGGTTTTAGGACGGGGGCGGCCCAATGAGCAGTTCTTC; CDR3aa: CASSQVLGRGRPNEQFF
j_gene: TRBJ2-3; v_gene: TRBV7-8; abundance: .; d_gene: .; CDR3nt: TGTGCCAGCAGCTTAAAGTGGGGTTTAGGGGGGCCCGCAGATACGCAGTATTTT; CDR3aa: CASSLKWGLGGPADTQYF
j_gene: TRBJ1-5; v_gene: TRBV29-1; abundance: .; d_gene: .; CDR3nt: TGCAGCGTTGAAGACAGGGGAGCAGGTCAGCCCCAGCATTTT; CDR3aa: CSVEDRGAGQPQHF
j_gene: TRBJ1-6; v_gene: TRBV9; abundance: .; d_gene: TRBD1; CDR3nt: TGTGCCAGCAGCTCCGCGGGGACAGGGGGTTCACCCCTCCACTTT; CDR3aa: CASSSAGTGGSPLHF
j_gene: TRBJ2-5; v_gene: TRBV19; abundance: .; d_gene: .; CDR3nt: TGTGCCAGTAGTACATGGACAGCGCAAGAGACCCAGTACTTC; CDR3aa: CASSTWTAQETQYF
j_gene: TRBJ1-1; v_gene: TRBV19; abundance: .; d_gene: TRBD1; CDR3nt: TGTGCCAGCAGAAATACAGGGGGCGTCGCTGAAGCTTTCTTT; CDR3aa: CASRNTGGVAEAFF
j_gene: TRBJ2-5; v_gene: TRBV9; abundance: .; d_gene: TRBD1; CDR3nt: TGTGCCAGCAGCGTTCAGGGGGCGCTGGAGACCCAGTACTTC; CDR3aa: CASSVQGALETQYF
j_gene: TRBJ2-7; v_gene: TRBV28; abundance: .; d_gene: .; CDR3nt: TGTGCCAGCAGGCCACAGAAGATTGAGGGCTACGAGCAGTACTTC; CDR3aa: CASRPQKIEGYEQYF
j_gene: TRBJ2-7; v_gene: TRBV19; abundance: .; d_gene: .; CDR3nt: TGTGCCCCACAGCTCGGTTATCGTCAGGTGAGGCCCACCTCTACGAGATACTACGAGCAGTACTTC; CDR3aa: CAPQLGYRQVRPTSTRYYEQYF
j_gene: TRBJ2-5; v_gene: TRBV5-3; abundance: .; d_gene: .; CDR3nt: TGTGCCAGAAGCCGGGGGGCGGAGACCCAGTACTTC; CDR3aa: CARSRGAETQYF